The clone carrying this T cell receptor beta chain was counted between two and nine times. This sample was taken from a study of blood T cell repertoires in COVID-19. In the source study's methods: Estimation of nucleated cell counts was performed using reference gene primer amplification. Profiling relied on immunoSEQ multiplex PCR, and the TCRdb table lists in-frame clones only, not all of them. V and J calls and clone size are as listed in that table; D and trimming were resolved from the DNA. This table has 350,000 to 450,000 clones, 75% to 90% appearing once. The V and J ends lost 3 bases and 12 bases respectively, with 17 bases between them. Germline V gene data show CDR1 as MGHRA and CDR2 as YSYEKL. The CDR3 consists of 13 residues. Followed over time, Seattle patients had been enrolled while infection was active.

The chain combines TRBV4-1 with TRBJ1-2; D may be TRBD1 (6 bases). This TCR came from a woman aged 60-75 years with COVID-19, enrolled during active disease. The sequenced sample was peripheral blood. CDR3 DNA: TGCGCCAGCAGCCATGAGATGGGGGCCAAGGACACCTTC. The encoded protein is CASSHEMGAKDTF.